The 10 T cell receptor beta chains in this list originate from one sample, sequenced in a study of OX40 agonist ivuxolimab in advanced cancers. TCRdb's table, derived via immunoSEQ multiplex PCR, lists solely in-frame clones and lacks some. Of fewer than 90,000 clones in the sample, less than 90% are singletons; the top ten hold 2.5% to 3.5%. This specimen consisted of CD4+ or CD8+ T cells sorted from blood, obtained in a trial of the OX40 agonist ivuxolimab. The receptors stem from an adult with an advanced solid tumor such as melanoma, head and neck, liver or kidney cancer.

The rearrangement links TRBV30 to TRBJ1-1, with TRBD1 matching 7 bases. With V trimmed by 0 bases and J by 10 bases, 11 bases remained unmatched. This CDR3 region has 14 residues. CDR1 is GTSNPN, CDR2 SVGIG, per germline (reference sequence). The CDR3 DNA is TGTGCCTGGAGTGTACCGAATAGGGGGCGAGGAGCTTTCTTT. It is translated as CAWSVPNRGRGAFF.

The rearrangement joins TRBV7-2 to TRBJ1-2; TRBD1 might be the D (5 bases). V was shortened by 3 bases and J by 4 bases, with 12 bases between the two germline ends. Per the germline V gene, CDR1 is SGHTA and CDR2 is FQGNSA. CDR3 length: 14 amino acids. The CDR3 protein is CASSFSGEAYGYTF. The CDR3 DNA follows: TGTGCCAGCAGCTTTTCGGGGGAAGCCTATGGCTACACCTTC.

This chain links TRBV7-3 with TRBJ2-5; 8 bases map to TRBD2. This CDR3 has 15 residues. Germline CDR1 reads SGHTA; CDR2 reads FQGTGA. The ends lost 2 bases at V and 1 base at J; junction bases unmatched: 3. CDR3 residues: CASSLGAGAQETQYF. The CDR3 DNA sequence: TGTGCCAGCAGCTTAGGAGCGGGAGCCCAAGAGACCCAGTACTTC.

The chain couples TRBV30 to TRBJ2-5, with D possibly TRBD2 on 6 matching bases. The CDR3 runs to 13 residues. Between the trimmed V and J ends, which lost 0 bases and 4 bases, there was a span of 9 bases. From germline, CDR1 is GTSNPN and CDR2 SVGIG (reference sequence). DNA of the CDR3: TGTGCCTGGAGTGTAGGGACTCCAGAGACCCAGTACTTC. Amino acid sequence: CAWSVGTPETQYF.

The V call is TRBV7-2, the J call TRBJ1-1; D not resolved. V was clipped by 5 bases and J by 5 bases, with 12 bases between them. The V gene's germline CDR1 is SGHTA and CDR2 FQGNSA. This CDR3 region has 13 residues. The CDR3 is CASSATSRTEAFF. CDR3 DNA: TGTGCCAGCAGCGCAACCAGTCGGACTGAAGCTTTCTTT.

The chain is built from TRBV13 and TRBJ2-3, with TRBD2 identical over 10 bases. From germline, CDR1 is PRHDT and CDR2 FYEKMQ (reference sequence). The CDR3 is 17 residues long. The J segment lost 3 bases and the V segment lost 5 bases, leaving 11 bases of the junction unmatched. CDR3 DNA: TGTGCCAGCAGCGGTCTAGCGGGAGTTAGGCGGACAGATACGCAGTATTTT. Translating gives CASSGLAGVRRTDTQYF.

This clone is a singleton in its sample. The rearrangement links TRBV7-2 to TRBJ1-2; D remains ambiguous. The V end was cut by 1 base, the J end by 8 bases, with 8 bases between. Germline CDR1 reads SGHTA; CDR2 reads FQGNSA. This CDR3 comprises 12 residues. The CDR3 here is CASSLESGGYTF. The CDR3 DNA follows: TGTGCCAGCAGCTTAGAAAGTGGCGGCTACACCTTC.

A note on this clone: The limits of the CDR3 on the DNA are not certain, so only TCRdb's listed CDR3 is given. The chain recombines TRBV19 with TRBJ2-2; TRBD1 is taken as the D call from the table, unchecked against the DNA. The germline gives CDR1 LNHDA, CDR2 SQIVND (reference sequence). 14 amino acids form the CDR3, both terminal residues included. CDR3 protein: CASTSGQGAGELFF.

The chain links TRBV5-4 to TRBJ2-1; D unclear. Germline V lookup: CDR1 SGHNT, CDR2 YYREEE (reference sequence). V dropped 4 bases and J dropped 0 bases, with 11 bases sitting between them. This CDR3 has 15 residues. CDR3 sequence reads: CASSIGSVSYNEQFF. CDR3 sequence (DNA): TGTGCCAGCAGCATCGGGTCAGTCTCCTACAATGAGCAGTTCTTC.

V is TRBV4-3 and J is TRBJ2-7; D is possibly TRBD1 (6 bases). The germline V gene encodes CDR1 LGHNA and CDR2 YSLEER. The CDR3 is 16 amino acids. Trimming shortened V by 0 bases and J by 4 bases, and 16 bases separated the two germline ends. The CDR3 sequence is CASSQDPRTVFYEQYF. Here the CDR3 DNA reads TGCGCCAGCAGCCAAGATCCTAGGACAGTCTTTTACGAGCAGTACTTC.